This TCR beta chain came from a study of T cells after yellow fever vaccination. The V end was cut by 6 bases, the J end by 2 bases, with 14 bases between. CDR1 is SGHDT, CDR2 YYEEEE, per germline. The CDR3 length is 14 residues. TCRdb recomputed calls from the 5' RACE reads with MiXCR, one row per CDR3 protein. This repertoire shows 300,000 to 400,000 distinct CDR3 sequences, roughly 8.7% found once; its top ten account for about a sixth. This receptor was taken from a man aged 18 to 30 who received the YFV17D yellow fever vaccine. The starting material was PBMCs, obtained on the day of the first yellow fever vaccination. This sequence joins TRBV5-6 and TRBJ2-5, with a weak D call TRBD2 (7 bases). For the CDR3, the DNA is TGTGCCAGCAACAAGGGGGGGGGTCAAGAGACCCAGTACTTC. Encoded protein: CASNKGGGQETQYF.